This TCR beta chain was sequenced in a study of low-dose radiotherapy and immunotherapy resistance in tumors. The overall study: Cohort 1 patients were irradiated with 0.5 Gy fractions every 2 weeks to 6.5 Gy total.

CDR1 is SGHTA, CDR2 FQGNSA, per germline. The CDR3 is made up of 12 amino acids. V lost 5 bases and J 10 bases, leaving 11 bases between the germline ends. First-strand cDNA used TRAV- and TRBV-specific primers, covering alpha and beta chains. Over approximately 20 PCR cycles, TCRs were amplified from a constant-region primer and V-primer adapter. Isolated mRNA underwent amplification via in vitro transcription. One entry per CDR3 protein, called by TCRdb with MiXCR from the reads. The sample lists thousands of distinct CDR3 sequences, around 60% occurring once. Eligible patients bore advanced solid tumors devoid of tumor-infiltrating lymphocytes.

The chain joins TRBV7-2 to TRBJ1-4; D call uncertain. The TCR comes from a human donor with advanced metastatic prostate, ovarian, gallbladder or colorectal cancer (not recorded which). This table probably holds off-target reads from a library built for another chain. The CDR3 loop is CASSPEGRKLFF. CDR3 nucleotides: TGTGCCAGCAGCCCAGAAGGGAGAAAACTGTTTTTT.